Listed below are T cell receptor beta chains from one sample, sequenced in a study of blood T cell repertoires in COVID-19. Only in-frame clones appear in the TCRdb table, and some are missing; sequencing was by immunoSEQ multiplex PCR. The sample contains 150,000 to 200,000 clones, about 85% of which appear only once. The sample taken for sequencing was peripheral blood. All receptors come from a man between 65 and 79 years old with active or convalescent COVID-19. Both conserved end residues are part of each CDR3. The order of the fields is J gene, V gene, clone size, D gene, CDR3 protein, CDR3 DNA. The D gene is left open where the match is weak. Expanded clones get a size class; other rows say once, few or many, or leave the size out.

>TRBJ2-1|TRBV6-5|NA|NA
CASSSYPGEQFF
TGTGCCAGCAGTTCATACCCCGGGGAGCAGTTCTTC
>TRBJ1-1|TRBV9|NA|NA
CASSPSVGGDTEAFF
TGTGCCAGCAGCCCCAGTGTCGGGGGTGACACTGAAGCTTTCTTT
>TRBJ2-1|TRBV25-1|NA|TRBD2
CASKPTGLATNEQFF
TGTGCCAGTAAACCAACGGGACTAGCAACCAATGAGCAGTTCTTC
>TRBJ2-3|TRBV27|NA|TRBD2
CASAPTGLAGAGWTDTQYF
TGTGCCAGCGCCCCCACGGGACTAGCGGGAGCAGGTTGGACAGATACGCAGTATTTT
>TRBJ1-3|TRBV19|few|NA
CASSVGQLLSGNTIYF
TGTGCCAGTAGTGTCGGACAGCTACTCTCTGGAAACACCATATATTTT
>TRBJ1-2|TRBV3-1/TRBV3-2|NA|NA
CASSQARYGYTF
TGTGCCAGCAGCCAGGCTCGCTATGGCTACACCTTC
>TRBJ2-1|TRBV10-3|NA|TRBD2
CAISESPAGGNEQFF
TGTGCCATCAGTGAGTCGCCAGCGGGAGGGAATGAGCAGTTCTTC
>TRBJ2-3|TRBV6-2/TRBV6-3|NA|TRBD2
CASSYTSRGGGDTQYF
TGTGCCAGCAGTTACACGTCGCGGGGGGGCGGAGATACGCAGTATTTT
>TRBJ2-3|TRBV4-1|NA|NA
CASSQVTPTDTQYF
TGCGCCAGCAGCCAAGTTACACCCACAGATACGCAGTATTTT
>TRBJ1-1|TRBV15|NA|NA
CATSSLDGGTEAFF
TGTGCCACCAGCAGTCTGGACGGGGGGACTGAAGCTTTCTTT
>TRBJ2-2|TRBV19|NA|TRBD1
CASSQGQTGELFF
TGTGCCAGTAGCCAGGGACAGACCGGGGAGCTGTTTTTT
>TRBJ2-3|TRBV4-3|NA|TRBD1
CASSGRDRGADTQYF
TGCGCCAGCAGCGGCCGGGACAGGGGGGCAGATACGCAGTATTTT
>TRBJ2-2|TRBV2|NA|NA
CASTEGLPNTGELFF
TGTGCCAGCACCGAAGGACTGCCCAACACCGGGGAGCTGTTTTTT